Listed below are T cell receptor beta chains from one sample, sequenced in a study of PD-1 blockade in classical Hodgkin lymphoma. The assay was immunoSEQ multiplex PCR, and TCRdb's table has in-frame clones only and misses some. Of some 14,000 clones listed, about nine tenths are singletons. The starting material was CD8+ T cells from blood, obtained before the fourth cycle of nivolumab. All receptors come from a human donor with classical Hodgkin lymphoma. The CDR3 runs from the conserved cysteine through the conserved F or W. D genes are given only for firm matches. Size values are once, few and many counts, or a class for expanded clones, and some rows have none.

J | size | V | D | CDR3 | DNA
TRBJ1-2 | NA | TRBV28 | NA | CASTLGPPADGYTF | TGTGCCAGCACCCTAGGGCCCCCCGCGGATGGCTACACCTTC
TRBJ2-7 | NA | TRBV7-9 | TRBD2 | CASSKSGDSYEQYF | TGTGCCAGCAGCAAAAGCGGGGACTCCTACGAGCAGTACTTC
TRBJ2-7 | NA | TRBV5-6 | TRBD1 | CASSFSAGGYEQYF | TGTGCCAGCAGCTTTTCGGCAGGGGGCTACGAGCAGTACTTC
TRBJ2-7 | NA | TRBV28 | TRBD2 | CASSLSGREYGQYF | TGTGCCAGCAGTTTAAGTGGGCGGGAGTACGGGCAGTACTTC
TRBJ1-2 | NA | TRBV5-5 | TRBD1 | CASHEQGPYGYTF | TGTGCCAGCCATGAACAGGGGCCCTATGGCTACACCTTC
TRBJ2-3 | NA | TRBV27 | TRBD1 | CASRSTPGQGSDTQYF | TGTGCCAGCAGGTCCACACCCGGACAGGGGTCAGATACGCAGTATTTT
TRBJ2-7 | NA | TRBV4-2 | NA | CASSQLDAATYEQYF | TGTGCCAGCAGCCAACTTGACGCAGCGACCTACGAGCAGTACTTC
TRBJ2-5 | NA | TRBV15 | NA | CATSSRVQETQYF | TGTGCCACCAGCAGCAGGGTTCAGGAGACCCAGTACTTC
TRBJ2-3 | once | TRBV10-1 | NA | CASSDDASTDTQYF | TGCGCCAGCAGCGATGACGCTAGCACAGATACGCAGTATTTT
TRBJ2-7 | NA | TRBV7-9 | NA | CASSLTGTPGSYEQYF | TGTGCCAGCAGCCTAACCGGGACTCCGGGTTCCTACGAGCAGTACTTC
TRBJ2-3 | once | TRBV19 | TRBD2 | CASIGLAGDGEDTQYF | TGTGCCAGTATCGGACTAGCGGGGGATGGGGAAGATACGCAGTATTTT
TRBJ1-2 | NA | TRBV2 | TRBD1 | CASRPPGQGASGYTF | TGTGCCAGCAGACCCCCGGGACAGGGGGCGAGTGGCTACACCTTC
TRBJ1-5 | NA | TRBV6-5 | TRBD1 | CASSYTRQGGNQPQHF | TGTGCCAGCAGTTACACCAGACAGGGGGGCAATCAGCCCCAGCATTTT
TRBJ2-3 | NA | TRBV6-6 | NA | CASSYSMDPTDTQYF | TGTGCCAGCAGTTACTCGATGGACCCGACAGATACGCAGTATTTT
TRBJ2-5 | NA | TRBV7-9 | TRBD1 | CASSPQTGSLPGQYF | TGTGCCAGCAGCCCGCAGACAGGGTCGCTTCCCGGCCAGTACTTC
TRBJ2-3 | NA | TRBV10-1 | TRBD2 | CASSEWSSGPGDTQYF | TGCGCCAGCAGTGAGTGGTCTAGCGGCCCCGGGGATACGCAGTATTTT
TRBJ2-7 | NA | TRBV5-5 | NA | CASSLASGPSSYEQYF | TGTGCCAGCAGCTTGGCTTCCGGCCCTAGCTCCTACGAGCAGTACTTC
TRBJ2-2 | NA | TRBV19 | NA | CASSNVRSNTGELFF | TGTGCCAGTAGTAACGTCAGGTCGAACACCGGGGAGCTGTTTTTT
TRBJ2-7 | NA | TRBV29-1 | NA | CSVWDLEQYF | TGCAGCGTATGGGATCTCGAGCAGTACTTC
TRBJ2-7 | NA | TRBV28 | TRBD1 | CASSYGDRVGEQYF | TGTGCCAGCAGCTATGGGGACAGGGTGGGCGAGCAGTACTTC
TRBJ2-3 | NA | TRBV6-4 | TRBD2 | CASSEAGGLDTQYF | TGTGCCAGCAGTGAGGCGGGGGGGCTAGATACGCAGTATTTT
TRBJ2-2 | NA | TRBV10-2 | NA | CAGTIGGVDGELFF | TGCGCCGGTACGATAGGGGGAGTGGACGGGGAGCTGTTTTTT
TRBJ1-3 | NA | TRBV5-4 | NA | CASSLDRGNTIYF | TGTGCCAGCAGCTTGGACAGAGGAAACACCATATATTTT
TRBJ2-7 | NA | TRBV11-2 | NA | CASSLDGDYEQYF | TGTGCCAGCAGCTTAGATGGTGACTACGAGCAGTACTTC
TRBJ1-4 | NA | TRBV10-2 | NA | CASSGEGGGKLFF | TGCGCCAGCAGTGGCGAAGGGGGTGGAAAACTGTTTTTT
TRBJ2-3 | NA | TRBV7-2 | TRBD2 | CASSLVEGLAGWYADTQYF | TGTGCCAGCAGCTTAGTTGAGGGACTAGCGGGGTGGTATGCAGATACGCAGTATTTT
TRBJ2-7 | NA | TRBV19 | NA | CASSGTTSYEQYF | TGTGCCAGTAGTGGGACAACCTCCTACGAGCAGTACTTC
TRBJ2-1 | NA | TRBV27 | NA | CASSFGVEQFF | TGTGCCAGCAGTTTCGGGGTTGAGCAGTTCTTC
TRBJ2-1 | NA | TRBV2 | TRBD2 | CASSYLTSFEQFF | TGTGCCAGCAGCTATCTGACTAGCTTTGAGCAGTTCTTC
TRBJ2-7 | NA | TRBV28 | NA | CASSYLGDDEQYF | TGTGCCAGCAGTTATTTGGGGGACGACGAGCAGTACTTC
TRBJ2-3 | once | TRBV5-1 | NA | CASSPTHPGTDTQYF | TGCGCCAGCAGCCCCACGCACCCTGGCACAGATACGCAGTATTTT
TRBJ2-1 | NA | TRBV15 | NA | CATSRDQGSPYNEQFF | TGTGCCACCAGCAGAGATCAGGGGAGCCCGTACAATGAGCAGTTCTTC
TRBJ2-3 | NA | TRBV5-1 | NA | CASSLDSSRSDTQYF | TGCGCCAGCAGCTTGGACTCCTCCCGGTCAGATACGCAGTATTTT
TRBJ1-5 | NA | TRBV27 | NA | CASSFWGQPQHF | TGTGCCAGCAGTTTTTGGGGTCAGCCCCAGCATTTT
TRBJ1-6 | NA | TRBV2 | NA | CASTGRGDHSPLHF | TGTGCCAGCACGGGACGGGGGGATCATTCACCCCTCCACTTT
TRBJ2-7 | NA | TRBV11-2 | NA | CASSFGGEGYEQYF | TGTGCCAGCAGCTTCGGGGGTGAAGGGTACGAGCAGTACTTC